This T cell receptor (beta chain) emerged from a study of T cells in Graves' hyperthyroidism and ophthalmopathy. In the study overall: Peripheral blood collection took place at initial diagnosis, before any treatment.

RNA transcripts gave rise to amplified TCR beta CDR3 regions. A first-round RT-PCR of the TCR CDR3 used the HTBI primer set. TCRdb passed the multiplex PCR reads through MiXCR, listing each CDR3 protein once. The sample records about 290,000 distinct CDR3 sequences, roughly 15% being singletons. J was trimmed by 9 bases and V by 2 bases; bases with no gene match: 9. The germline CDR1 and CDR2 sequences are SGHAT and FQNNGV. CDR3 length: 15 amino acids. This clonotype was recorded at least ten times. Antigen unknown. Study outcomes and limitations: Most expanded thyroid clonotypes above 0.001 recurred in blood.

Sequenced: blood. The receptor's source is a woman aged 40 to 49 with Graves' hyperthyroidism. The V gene is TRBV11-2, the J gene TRBJ2-1; 8 bases fit TRBD1. DNA of the CDR3: TGTGCCAGCAGCTTATTCCAGGGGGCCGGGATTGAGCAGTTCTTC. Amino acids: CASSLFQGAGIEQFF.